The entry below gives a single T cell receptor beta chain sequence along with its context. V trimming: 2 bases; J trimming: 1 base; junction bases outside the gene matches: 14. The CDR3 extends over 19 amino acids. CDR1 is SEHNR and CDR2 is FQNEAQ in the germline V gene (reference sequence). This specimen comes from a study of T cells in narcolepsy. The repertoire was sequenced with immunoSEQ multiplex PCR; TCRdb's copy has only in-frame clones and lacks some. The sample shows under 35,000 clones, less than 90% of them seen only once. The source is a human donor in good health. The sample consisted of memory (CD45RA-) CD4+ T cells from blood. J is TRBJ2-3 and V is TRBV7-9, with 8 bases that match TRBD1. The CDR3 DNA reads TGTGCCAGCAGCTTACCTGCCGGACAGGGAGGACTCGGCACAGATACGCAGTATTTT. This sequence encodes CASSLPAGQGGLGTDTQYF.